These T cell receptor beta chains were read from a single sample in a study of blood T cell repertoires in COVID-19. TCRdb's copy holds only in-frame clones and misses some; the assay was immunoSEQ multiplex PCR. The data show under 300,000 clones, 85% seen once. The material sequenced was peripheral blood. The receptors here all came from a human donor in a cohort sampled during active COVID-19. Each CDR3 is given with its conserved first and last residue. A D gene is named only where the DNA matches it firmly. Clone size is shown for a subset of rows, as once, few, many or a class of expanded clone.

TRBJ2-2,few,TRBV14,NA,CASSPKIHFAGELFF,TGTGCCAGCAGCCCCAAGATTCACTTCGCCGGGGAGCTGTTTTTT
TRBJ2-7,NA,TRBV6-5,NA,CASSMDFYEQYF,TGTGCCAGCAGTATGGACTTCTACGAGCAGTACTTC
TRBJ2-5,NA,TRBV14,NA,CASSGGETQYF,TGTGCCAGCAGCGGAGGAGAGACCCAGTACTTC
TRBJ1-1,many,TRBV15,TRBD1,CATSRDRRYTEAFF,TGTGCCACCAGCAGGGACAGGAGGTACACTGAAGCTTTCTTT
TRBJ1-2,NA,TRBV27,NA,CASSPAPYSYGYTF,TGTGCCAGCAGTCCCGCCCCGTACTCCTATGGCTACACCTTC
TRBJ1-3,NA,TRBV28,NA,CASKTGGNTIYF,TGTGCCAGCAAAACAGGAGGAAACACCATATATTTT
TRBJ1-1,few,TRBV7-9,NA,CASSWREGSNTEAFF,TGTGCCAGCAGCTGGCGGGAAGGGTCGAACACTGAAGCTTTCTTT
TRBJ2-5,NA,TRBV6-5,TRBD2,CASRFELAGLFPQYF,TGTGCCAGCAGATTTGAACTAGCGGGCCTATTTCCCCAGTACTTC
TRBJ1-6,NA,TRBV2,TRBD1,CASSLGTANSPLHF,TGTGCCAGCAGCCTCGGGACAGCTAATTCACCCCTCCACTTT
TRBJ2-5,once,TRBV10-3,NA,CAISGQRETQYF,TGTGCCATCAGTGGACAAAGAGAGACCCAGTACTTC
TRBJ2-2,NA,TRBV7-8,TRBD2,CASSFWEGTGELFF,TGTGCCAGCAGCTTCTGGGAGGGGACCGGGGAGCTGTTTTTT
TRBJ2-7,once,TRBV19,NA,CASSIRAGNSYEQYF,TGTGCCAGTAGTATTAGGGCAGGGAATAGCTACGAGCAGTACTTC
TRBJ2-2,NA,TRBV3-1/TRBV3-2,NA,CASSQADTGELFF,TGTGCCAGCAGCCAAGCGGACACCGGGGAGCTGTTTTTT
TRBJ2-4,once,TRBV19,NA,CASSIGASKNIQYF,TGTGCCAGTAGTATTGGGGCCAGTAAAAACATTCAGTACTTC
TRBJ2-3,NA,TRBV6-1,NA,CASSVPGQTKRLPLTDTQYF,TGTGCCAGCAGTGTACCCGGCCAGACTAAAAGACTACCTCTCACAGATACGCAGTATTTT
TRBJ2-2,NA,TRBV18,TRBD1,CASSPGHGTGGTGELFF,TGTGCCAGCTCACCGGGACACGGGACAGGCGGCACCGGGGAGCTGTTTTTT
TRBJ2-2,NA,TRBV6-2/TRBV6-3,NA,CASSYIGVTGELFF,TGTGCCAGCAGTTACATAGGGGTGACTGGGGAGCTGTTTTTT
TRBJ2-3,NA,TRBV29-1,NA,CSVDLPRVTDTQYF,TGCAGCGTTGATCTCCCGCGGGTCACAGATACGCAGTATTTT
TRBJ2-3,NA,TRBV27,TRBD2,CASKLAGPTDTQYF,TGTGCCAGCAAACTAGCGGGCCCCACAGATACGCAGTATTTT
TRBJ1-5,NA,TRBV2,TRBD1,CASSPVAGGFQPQHF,TGTGCCAGCAGCCCCGTCGCAGGGGGGTTTCAGCCCCAGCATTTT
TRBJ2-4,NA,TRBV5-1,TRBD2,CASSPLVGLVKNIQYF,TGCGCCAGCAGCCCCCTCGTGGGACTAGTCAAAAACATTCAGTACTTC
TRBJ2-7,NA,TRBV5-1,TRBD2,CASSLDRREGSYEQYF,TGCGCCAGCAGCTTGGATCGGAGGGAGGGGTCCTACGAGCAGTACTTC
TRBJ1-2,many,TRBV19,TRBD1,CASSISDRVGYTF,TGTGCCAGTAGTATCTCCGACAGGGTTGGCTACACCTTC
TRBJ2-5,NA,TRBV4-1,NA,CASSQDGGPGGETQYF,TGCGCCAGCAGCCAAGATGGGGGCCCCGGCGGGGAGACCCAGTACTTC
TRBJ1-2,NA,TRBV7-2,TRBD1,CASSQGSRAGGVGYTF,TGTGCCAGCAGCCAAGGGTCGCGGGCAGGGGGTGTTGGCTACACCTTC
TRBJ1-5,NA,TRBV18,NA,CASSPQGGSNQPQHF,TGTGCCAGCTCACCTCAGGGTGGGAGCAATCAGCCCCAGCATTTT
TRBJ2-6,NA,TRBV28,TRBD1,CASKSRDRGVAGANVLTF,TGTGCCAGCAAATCCCGGGACAGGGGAGTAGCAGGGGCCAACGTCCTGACTTTC
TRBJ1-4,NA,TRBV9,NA,CASSLDPEGDEKLFF,TGTGCCAGCAGCCTCGACCCTGAAGGAGATGAAAAACTGTTTTTT
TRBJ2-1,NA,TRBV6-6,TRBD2,CASSLFGREGLDEQFF,TGTGCCAGCAGTTTGTTCGGGCGGGAGGGCCTCGACGAGCAGTTCTTC
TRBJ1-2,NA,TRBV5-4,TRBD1,CASSKQPGQGADGYTF,TGTGCCAGCAGTAAACAACCGGGACAGGGGGCGGATGGCTACACCTTC
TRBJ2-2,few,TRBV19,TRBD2,CASSREGWNTGELFF,TGTGCCAGTAGTAGGGAGGGGTGGAACACCGGGGAGCTGTTTTTT
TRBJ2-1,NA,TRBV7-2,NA,CASSPLASTYNEQFF,TGTGCCAGCAGTCCTCTAGCGAGTACCTACAATGAGCAGTTCTTC
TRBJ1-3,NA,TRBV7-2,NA,CASSLDRLTGNTIYF,TGTGCCAGCAGCTTAGACAGGCTAACGGGAAACACCATATATTTT
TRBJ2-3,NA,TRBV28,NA,CASSFPVGGGNTDTQYF,TGTGCCAGCAGTTTCCCAGTGGGGGGAGGAAACACAGATACGCAGTATTTT
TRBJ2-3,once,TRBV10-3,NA,CAISGQGAADTQYF,TGTGCCATCAGTGGGCAGGGCGCGGCAGATACGCAGTATTTT
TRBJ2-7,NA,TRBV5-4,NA,CASSLPGAGSSYEQYF,TGTGCCAGCAGCCTGCCCGGGGCGGGGTCATCCTACGAGCAGTACTTC
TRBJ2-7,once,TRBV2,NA,CASVSGGRVAEQYF,TGTGCCAGCGTGTCGGGGGGCCGGGTCGCAGAGCAGTACTTC